This TCR beta chain derives from a study of cytomegalovirus exposure and HLA in healthy donors. Overall study findings and caveats: Testing in vitro showed a few CMV-associated chains specific for CMV antigens.

It was with 60 Vbeta and 13 Jbeta primers that the PCR ran. The authors' processing: About 83 million unique TCR beta chains, roughly 11 million shared, were counted in a later analysis. Method: immunoSEQ multiplex PCR; TCRdb's copy keeps in-frame clones and lacks some. The V and J calls and clone size are taken from that table; D and trimming were inferred from the DNA. The sample carries around 180,000 clones, around 84% recorded once. Germline CDR1 MNHEY, CDR2 SMNVEV (reference sequence). The V and J ends lost 6 bases and 2 bases, in that order; junction bases with no gene match: 3. The CDR3 is 14 amino acids. Unrecorded immune exposure was likely among donors, who were nominally healthy when sampled. In regard to this clone: Antigen unknown.

The genes are TRBV27 and TRBJ1-5, with 8 bases lining up with TRBD1. This TCR was recovered from a woman younger than 30 in good health and CMV-seronegative. The sequencing sample was made of PBMCs. CDR3: CASSPQGGNQPQHF. Here the CDR3 DNA reads TGTGCCAGCAGCCCACAGGGGGGCAATCAGCCCCAGCATTTT.